This TCR beta chain was sequenced in a study of OX40 agonist ivuxolimab in advanced cancers. Produced via immunoSEQ multiplex PCR; TCRdb's table is partial and in-frame only. The sample comprises roughly 83,000 clones, approximately 84% of which are singletons, and approximately 7.4% rests with the top ten. Germline values: CDR1 MNHEY, CDR2 SVGAGI. The CDR3 contains 15 residues. V was cut by 0 bases and J by 3 bases, with 12 bases left in between. This receptor was taken from an adult with an advanced solid tumor such as melanoma, head and neck, liver or kidney cancer. The sequences come from CD4+ or CD8+ T cells sorted from blood, collected in a trial of the OX40 agonist ivuxolimab. The genes are TRBV6-5 and TRBJ2-7; a possible D gene is TRBD2 (6 bases). CDR3 protein: CASSYSIASDYEQYF. Written as DNA, the CDR3 is TGTGCCAGCAGTTACTCGATCGCTAGCGACTACGAGCAGTACTTC.